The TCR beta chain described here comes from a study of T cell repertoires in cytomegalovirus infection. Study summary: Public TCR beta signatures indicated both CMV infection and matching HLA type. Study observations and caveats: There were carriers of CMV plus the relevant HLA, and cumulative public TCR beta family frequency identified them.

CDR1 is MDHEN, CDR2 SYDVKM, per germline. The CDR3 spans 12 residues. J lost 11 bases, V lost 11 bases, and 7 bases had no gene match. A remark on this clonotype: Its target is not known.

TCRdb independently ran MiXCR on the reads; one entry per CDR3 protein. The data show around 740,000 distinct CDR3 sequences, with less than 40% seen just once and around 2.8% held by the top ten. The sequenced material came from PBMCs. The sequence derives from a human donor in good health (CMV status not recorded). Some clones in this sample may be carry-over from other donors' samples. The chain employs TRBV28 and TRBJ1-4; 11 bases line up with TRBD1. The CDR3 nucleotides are TGTGCCGAGGCCGGGACAGGGGGTAAACTGTTTTTT. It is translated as CAEAGTGGKLFF.